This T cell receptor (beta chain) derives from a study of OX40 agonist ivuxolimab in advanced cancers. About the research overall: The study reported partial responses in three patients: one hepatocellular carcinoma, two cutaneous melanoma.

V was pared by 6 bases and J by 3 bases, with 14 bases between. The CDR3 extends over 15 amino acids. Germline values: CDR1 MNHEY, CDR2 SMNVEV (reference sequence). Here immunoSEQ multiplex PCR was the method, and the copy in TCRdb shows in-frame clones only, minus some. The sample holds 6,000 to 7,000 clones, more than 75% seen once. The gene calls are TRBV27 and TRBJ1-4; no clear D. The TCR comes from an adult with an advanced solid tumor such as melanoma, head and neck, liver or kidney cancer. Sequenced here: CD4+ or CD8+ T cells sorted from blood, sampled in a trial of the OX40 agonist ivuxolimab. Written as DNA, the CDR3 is TGTGCCAGCAGCCCCTCAGATTTACCTAATGAAAAACTGTTTTTT. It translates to CASSPSDLPNEKLFF.